The rows below give T cell receptor beta chains drawn from one sample of a study of CD8+CD57+ T cells in acquired aplastic anemia. TCRdb reprocessed the reads via MiXCR and lists one record per CDR3 protein. The profile shows 65,000 or so distinct CDR3 sequences, 50% to 70% of them singletons. The specimen was sorted CD4+, CD8+, or CD8+CD57+ T cells (not recorded which) from PBMCs. The origin of the receptors is a human donor in good health, serving as a control. CDR3s include the opening cysteine and the closing phenylalanine or tryptophan. D genes are given only for firm matches. Part of the rows lack a size; the others show once, few, many or a class for expanded clones.

TRBV29-1,NA,TRBJ1-6,NA,TGCAGCGGGGACGGGAGGGGAGGCAACTCACCCCTCCACTTT,CSGDGRGGNSPLHF
TRBV7-2,NA,TRBJ1-2,TRBD1,TGTGCCAGCAGCGAGCGGGACAGGGTTAACTATGGCTACACCTTC,CASSERDRVNYGYTF
TRBV4-1,many,TRBJ2-1,NA,TGCGCCAGCAGCCAAGGGTTCATGGGAAAGCAGTTCTTC,CASSQGFMGKQFF
TRBV20-1,NA,TRBJ2-3,NA,TGCAGTGCTAGCCCCGGAAGCACAGATACGCAGTATTTT,CSASPGSTDTQYF
TRBV3-1,many,TRBJ1-6,NA,TGTGCCAGCAGCCCCCGGTTCGGGGGGGGCGCGGGTAATTCACCCCTCCACTTT,CASSPRFGGGAGNSPLHF
TRBV29-1,once,TRBJ2-5,NA,TGCAGCGTTGGAGCGTACCAAGAGACCCAGTACTTC,CSVGAYQETQYF
TRBV9,many,TRBJ1-2,NA,TGTGCCAGCAGCTTAGACCTACGACAGAACTATGGCTACACCTTC,CASSLDLRQNYGYTF
TRBV6-1,many,TRBJ2-3,NA,TGTGCCAGCAGTGAAAGGGGACTGAGCACAGATACGCAGTATTTT,CASSERGLSTDTQYF
TRBV19,many,TRBJ1-1,NA,TGTGCCAGTAGTATGGGGGGAGTTATGAACACTGAAGCTTTCTTT,CASSMGGVMNTEAFF
TRBV20-1,NA,TRBJ2-3,NA,TGCAGTGCTAGACACGCAGAGAGGGGAGACGATACGCAGTATTTT,CSARHAERGDDTQYF
TRBV18,many,TRBJ1-1,NA,TGTGCCAGCTCACCACGCGGTGGGGAATCTGAAGCTTTCTTT,CASSPRGGESEAFF
TRBV19,many,TRBJ2-5,TRBD1,TGTGCCAGTAGTTCAGGGGGTGTAGGGTACCAAGAGACCCAGTACTTC,CASSSGGVGYQETQYF
TRBV7-8,NA,TRBJ2-7,TRBD1,TGTGCCAGCAGCTTAAACAGGGGCGATACCTACGAGCAGTACTTC,CASSLNRGDTYEQYF
TRBV5-1,NA,TRBJ1-2,NA,TGCGCCAGCAGCAGACAGCCTAACTATGGCTACACCTTC,CASSRQPNYGYTF
TRBV29-1,NA,TRBJ1-2,NA,TGCAGCGTTGAATGGGGAGACTATGGCTACACCTTC,CSVEWGDYGYTF
TRBV29-1,NA,TRBJ2-3,TRBD2,TGCAGCGTGATACTAGCGGGGCACTACAATGAGCAGTATTTT,CSVILAGHYNEQYF
TRBV5-1,NA,TRBJ2-5,TRBD1,TGCGCCAGCAGCTTGGGGGTGACAGGGGGCATGGAGACCCAGTACTTC,CASSLGVTGGMETQYF
TRBV10-3,medium-sized,TRBJ2-3,NA,TGTGCCATCAGTGAACTTGGTCGAGGCACAGATACGCAGTATTTT,CAISELGRGTDTQYF
TRBV20-1,once,TRBJ2-7,NA,TGCAGTGCTAGAGATGGATGCGAGCAGTACTTC,CSARDGCEQYF
TRBV6-1,many,TRBJ2-7,TRBD1,TGTGCCAGCAGTCGACCGGGACAGGGGGGCCACGAGCAGTACTTC,CASSRPGQGGHEQYF
TRBV29-1,few,TRBJ2-7,TRBD1,TGCAGCGTTAGGACAGGCCTCACCTACGAGCAGTACTTC,CSVRTGLTYEQYF
TRBV15,NA,TRBJ2-3,NA,TGTGCCACCAGCCTCCTGGGATCCCGCACAGATACGCAGTATTTT,CATSLLGSRTDTQYF
TRBV10-3,NA,TRBJ1-2,NA,TGTGCCATCAGTGATAATATGAGGGACGCCTATGGCTACACCTTC,CAISDNMRDAYGYTF
TRBV24-1,once,TRBJ2-7,NA,TGTGCCACCAGTGATTCCAACGTCTACGAGCAGTACTTC,CATSDSNVYEQYF
TRBV15,NA,TRBJ2-2,NA,TGTGCCACCAGCAGAGTAAGGGGCCTCAACACCGGGGAGCTGTTTTTT,CATSRVRGLNTGELFF
TRBV2,NA,TRBJ1-2,NA,TGTGCCAGCAGTGAGGACAGACCTAACTATGGCTACACCTTC,CASSEDRPNYGYTF
TRBV10-3,NA,TRBJ1-1,NA,TGTGCCATCAGTGAACGGCCAGGGACTGAAGCTTTCTTT,CAISERPGTEAFF
TRBV28,many,TRBJ2-7,TRBD2,TGTGCCAGCAGGGGCCCAGGAGCGGGAGCTTCGTACGAGCAGTACTTC,CASRGPGAGASYEQYF
TRBV11-3,many,TRBJ2-3,TRBD2,TGTGCCAGCAGCAAACTAGCGGCTAGCACAGATACGCAGTATTTT,CASSKLAASTDTQYF
TRBV29-1,many,TRBJ1-5,NA,TGCAGCAACCCGGGAGGGGGGCTGGAGGGCAGGGTCGGCCAGCCCCAGCATTTT,CSNPGGGLEGRVGQPQHF
TRBV29-1,NA,TRBJ1-2,NA,TGCAGCGTTGTAGGGCAGTTCTATGGCTACACCTTC,CSVVGQFYGYTF
TRBV5-1,NA,TRBJ1-1,TRBD1,TGCGCCAGCAGCTTGGATGACAGGGTTACTGAAGCTTTCTTT,CASSLDDRVTEAFF
TRBV11-2,NA,TRBJ2-5,TRBD2,TGTGCCAGCAGCTTAAGAGCGGGAGGGCAAGAGACCCAGTACTTC,CASSLRAGGQETQYF
TRBV29-1,NA,TRBJ1-2,NA,TGCAGCGTTGAAGATGCCCTCAGGACCGACTATGGCTACACCTTC,CSVEDALRTDYGYTF
TRBV20-1,NA,TRBJ2-1,TRBD2,TGCAGTGCAACGACTAGCGGGAGTCATGAGCAGTTCTTC,CSATTSGSHEQFF
TRBV20-1,NA,TRBJ1-6,NA,TGCAGTGCTAGAGATTCACCTTTAAATTCACCCCTCCACTTT,CSARDSPLNSPLHF
TRBV2,once,TRBJ1-5,NA,TGTGCCAGCGTGGCCGGACTGCGAAACAATCAGCCCCAGCATTTT,CASVAGLRNNQPQHF
TRBV3-1,many,TRBJ1-3,NA,TGTGCCAGCAGCCGGGGTATTCCTGGAAACACCATATATTTT,CASSRGIPGNTIYF
TRBV10-3,many,TRBJ1-2,NA,TGTGCCATCAGTGAGCCCGACAGGAACTATGGCTACACCTTC,CAISEPDRNYGYTF
TRBV6-1,many,TRBJ2-7,NA,TGTGCCAGCACCGTCTCGAAGACTCACTACGAGCAGTACTTC,CASTVSKTHYEQYF
TRBV9,NA,TRBJ2-3,TRBD2,TGTGCCAGCAGCGTTGTAGCGGGAGTCGGGTCCGATACGCAGTATTTT,CASSVVAGVGSDTQYF
TRBV20-1,many,TRBJ1-6,NA,TGCAGTGCTAGGGGCGGGACGGCCCTCCACTTT,CSARGGTALHF
TRBV7-6,NA,TRBJ2-2,NA,TGTGCCAGCAGCGTGACCTACCCCGGGGAGCTGTTTTTT,CASSVTYPGELFF